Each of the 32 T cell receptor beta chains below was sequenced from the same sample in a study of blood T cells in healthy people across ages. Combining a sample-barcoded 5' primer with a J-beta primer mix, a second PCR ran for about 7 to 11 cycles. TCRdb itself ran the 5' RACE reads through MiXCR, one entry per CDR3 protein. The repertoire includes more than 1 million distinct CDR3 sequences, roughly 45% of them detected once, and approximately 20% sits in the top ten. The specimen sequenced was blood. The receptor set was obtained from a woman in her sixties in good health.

The CDR3 region has the DNA TGTGCCATCCTGGTCAACACCGGGGAGCTGTTTTTT. Its protein product is CAILVNTGELFF. This sequence joins TRBV10-3 and TRBJ2-2; D gene uncertain. Germline V gene data show CDR1 as ENHRY and CDR2 as SYGVKD. The CDR3 has 12 residues. Trimming left V 8 bases short and J 2 bases short, with 6 bases between.

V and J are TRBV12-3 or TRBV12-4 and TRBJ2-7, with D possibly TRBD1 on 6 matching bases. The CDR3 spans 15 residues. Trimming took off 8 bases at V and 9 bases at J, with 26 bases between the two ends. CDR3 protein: CASGGHGYQTGRQYF. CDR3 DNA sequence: TGTGCCAGCGGGGGCCACGGGTATCAGACGGGGAGGCAGTACTTC.

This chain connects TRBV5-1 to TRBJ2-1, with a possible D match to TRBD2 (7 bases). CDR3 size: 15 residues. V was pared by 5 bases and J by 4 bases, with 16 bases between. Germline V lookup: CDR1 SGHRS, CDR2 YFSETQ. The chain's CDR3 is CASSSGGGTYNEQFF. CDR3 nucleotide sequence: TGCGCCAGCAGTTCGGGGGGAGGGACATACAATGAGCAGTTCTTC.

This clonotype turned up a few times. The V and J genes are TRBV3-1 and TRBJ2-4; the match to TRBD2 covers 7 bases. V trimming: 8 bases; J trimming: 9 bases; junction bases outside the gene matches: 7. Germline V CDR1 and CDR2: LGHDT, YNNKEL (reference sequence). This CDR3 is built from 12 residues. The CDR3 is CASRAGLGIQYF. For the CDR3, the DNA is TGTGCCAGCCGAGCGGGACTGGGCATTCAGTACTTC. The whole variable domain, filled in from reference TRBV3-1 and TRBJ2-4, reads DTAVSQTPKYLVTQMGNDKSIKCEQNLGHDTMYWYKQDSKKFLKIMFSYNNKELIINETVPNRFSPKSPDKAHLNLHINSLELGDSAVYFCASRAGLGIQYFGAGTRLSVL.

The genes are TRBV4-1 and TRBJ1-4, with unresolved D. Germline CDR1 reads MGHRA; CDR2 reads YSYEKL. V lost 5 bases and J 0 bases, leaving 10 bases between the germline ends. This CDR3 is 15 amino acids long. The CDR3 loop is CASSVNNPTNEKLFF. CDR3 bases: TGCGCCAGCAGCGTGAATAACCCAACTAATGAAAAACTGTTTTTT.

Here the CDR3 reads CSAHDNRQGVYEQYF. The CDR3 DNA reads TGCAGTGCTCACGACAACCGACAGGGTGTATACGAGCAGTACTTC. This chain joins TRBV20-1 and TRBJ2-7, with 7 bases lining up with TRBD1. CDR3 length equals 15 residues. Germline V CDR1 and CDR2: DFQATT, SNEGSKA (reference sequence). The trim removed 5 bases at V and 4 bases at J, leaving 14 bases unmatched.

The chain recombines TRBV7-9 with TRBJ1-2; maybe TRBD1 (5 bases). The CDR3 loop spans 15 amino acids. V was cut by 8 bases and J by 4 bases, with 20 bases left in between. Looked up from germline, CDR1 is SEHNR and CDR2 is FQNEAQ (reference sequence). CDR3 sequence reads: CASGRLSGLVYGYTF. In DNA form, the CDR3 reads TGTGCCAGCGGGCGGTTGTCAGGGCTAGTCTATGGCTACACCTTC.

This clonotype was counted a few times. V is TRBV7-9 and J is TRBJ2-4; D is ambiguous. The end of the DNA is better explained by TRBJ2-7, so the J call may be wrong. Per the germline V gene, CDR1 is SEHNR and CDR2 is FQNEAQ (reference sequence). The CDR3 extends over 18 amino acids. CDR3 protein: CASSPVSGRQSRFYEQYF. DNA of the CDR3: TGTGCCAGCAGCCCCGTCTCAGGCCGGCAGTCCAGATTTTACGAGCAGTACTTC.

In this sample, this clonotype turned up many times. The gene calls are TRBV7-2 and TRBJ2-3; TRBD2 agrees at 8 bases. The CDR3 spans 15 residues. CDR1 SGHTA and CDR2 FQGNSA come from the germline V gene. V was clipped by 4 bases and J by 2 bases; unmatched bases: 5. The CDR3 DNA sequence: TGTGCCAGCAGCTGGATAGCGGGATCCACAGATACGCAGTATTTT. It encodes CASSWIAGSTDTQYF.

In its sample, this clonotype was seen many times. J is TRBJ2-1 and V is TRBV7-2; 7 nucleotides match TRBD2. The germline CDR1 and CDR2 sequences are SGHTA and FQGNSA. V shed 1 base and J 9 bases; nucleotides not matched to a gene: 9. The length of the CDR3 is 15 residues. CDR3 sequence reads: CASSLGLAPNGEQFF. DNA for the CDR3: TGTGCCAGCAGCTTAGGACTAGCCCCAAACGGTGAGCAGTTCTTC.

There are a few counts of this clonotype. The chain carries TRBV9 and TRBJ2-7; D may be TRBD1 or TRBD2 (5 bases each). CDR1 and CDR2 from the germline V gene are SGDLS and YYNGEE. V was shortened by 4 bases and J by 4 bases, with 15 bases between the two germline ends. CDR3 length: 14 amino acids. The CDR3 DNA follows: TGTGCCAGCAGCAAGGGGACGGATCGTTACGAGCAGTACTTC. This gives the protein CASSKGTDRYEQYF.

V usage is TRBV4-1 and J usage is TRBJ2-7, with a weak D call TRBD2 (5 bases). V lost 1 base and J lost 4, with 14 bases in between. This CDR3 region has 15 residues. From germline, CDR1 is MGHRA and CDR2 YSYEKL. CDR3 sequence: CASSQVEDSGYEQYF. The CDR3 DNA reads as TGCGCCAGCAGCCAAGTAGAGGACTCGGGTTACGAGCAGTACTTC.

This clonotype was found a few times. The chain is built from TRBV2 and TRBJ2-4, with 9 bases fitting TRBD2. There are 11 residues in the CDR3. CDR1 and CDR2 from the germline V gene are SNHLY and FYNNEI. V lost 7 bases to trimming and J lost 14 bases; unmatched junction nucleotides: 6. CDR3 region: CASMGRGREYF. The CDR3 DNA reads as TGTGCCAGCATGGGTCGCGGGAGGGAGTACTTC.

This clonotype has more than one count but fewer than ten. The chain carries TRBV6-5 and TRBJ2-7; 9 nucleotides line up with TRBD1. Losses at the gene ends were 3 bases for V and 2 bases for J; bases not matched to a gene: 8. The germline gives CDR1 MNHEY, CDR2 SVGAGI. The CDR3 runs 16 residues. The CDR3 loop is CASSYDPGTGPYEQYF. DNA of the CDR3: TGTGCCAGCAGTTATGACCCCGGGACAGGGCCCTACGAGCAGTACTTC.

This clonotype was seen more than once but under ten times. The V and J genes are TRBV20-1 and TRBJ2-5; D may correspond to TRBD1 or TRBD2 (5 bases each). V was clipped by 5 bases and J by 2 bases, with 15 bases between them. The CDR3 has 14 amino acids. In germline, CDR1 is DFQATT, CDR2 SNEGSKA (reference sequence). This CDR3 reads CSARDRLKQETQYF. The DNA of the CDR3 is TGCAGTGCTCGGGACCGTCTAAAACAAGAGACCCAGTACTTC.

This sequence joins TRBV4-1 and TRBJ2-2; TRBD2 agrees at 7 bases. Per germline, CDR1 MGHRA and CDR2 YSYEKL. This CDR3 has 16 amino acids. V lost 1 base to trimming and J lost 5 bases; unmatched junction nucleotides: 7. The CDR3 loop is CASSQGRTSGTGELFF. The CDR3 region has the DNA TGCGCCAGCAGCCAAGGAAGGACTAGTGGTACCGGGGAGCTGTTTTTT.

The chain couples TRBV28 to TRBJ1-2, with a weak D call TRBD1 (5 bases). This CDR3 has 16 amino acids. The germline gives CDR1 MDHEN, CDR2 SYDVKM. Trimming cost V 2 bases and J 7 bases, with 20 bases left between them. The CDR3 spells CASSLVGREGRSGYTF. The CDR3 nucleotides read TGTGCCAGCAGTTTAGTCGGCCGGGAGGGGCGGAGTGGCTACACCTTC.

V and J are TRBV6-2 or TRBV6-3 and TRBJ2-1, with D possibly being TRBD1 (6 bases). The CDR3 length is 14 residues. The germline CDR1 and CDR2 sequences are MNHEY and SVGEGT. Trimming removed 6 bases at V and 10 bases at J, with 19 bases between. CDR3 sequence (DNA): TGTGCCAGCAGCCCCACAGGGAGCTCCTACGAGCAGTTCTTC. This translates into CASSPTGSSYEQFF.

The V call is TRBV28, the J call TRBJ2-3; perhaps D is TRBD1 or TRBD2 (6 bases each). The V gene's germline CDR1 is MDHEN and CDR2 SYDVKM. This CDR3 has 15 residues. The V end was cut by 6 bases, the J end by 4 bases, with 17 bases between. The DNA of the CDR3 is TGTGCCAGCAGCCCGGGGGCCCCTCTGGCAGATACGCAGTATTTT. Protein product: CASSPGAPLADTQYF.

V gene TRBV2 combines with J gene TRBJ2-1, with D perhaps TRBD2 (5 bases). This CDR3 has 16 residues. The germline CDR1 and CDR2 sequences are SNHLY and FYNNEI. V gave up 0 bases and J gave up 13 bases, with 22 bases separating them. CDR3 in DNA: TGTGCCAGCAGTGAAGCGCTTCGAGGAGAAAGGGAGACCCAGTTCTTC. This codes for CASSEALRGERETQFF.

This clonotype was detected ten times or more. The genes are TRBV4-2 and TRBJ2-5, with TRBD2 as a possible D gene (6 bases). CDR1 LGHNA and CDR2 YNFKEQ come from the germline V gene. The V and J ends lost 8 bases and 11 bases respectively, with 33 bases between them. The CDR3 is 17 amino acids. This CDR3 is CASSPGGGPYLWDEQYF. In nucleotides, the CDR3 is TGTGCCAGCTCCCCCGGGGGAGGCCCTTACCTTTGGGATGAGCAGTACTTC.

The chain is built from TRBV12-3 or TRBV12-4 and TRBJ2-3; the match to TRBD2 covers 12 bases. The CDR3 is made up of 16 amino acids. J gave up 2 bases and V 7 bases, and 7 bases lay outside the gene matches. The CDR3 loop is CASTLLAGGATDTQYF. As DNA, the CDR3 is TGTGCCAGCACCCTTCTAGCGGGAGGGGCCACAGATACGCAGTATTTT.

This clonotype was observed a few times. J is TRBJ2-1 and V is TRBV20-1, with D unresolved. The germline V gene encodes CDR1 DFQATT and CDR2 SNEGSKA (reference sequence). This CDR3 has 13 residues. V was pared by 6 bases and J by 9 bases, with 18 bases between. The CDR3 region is CSAAALTTREQFF. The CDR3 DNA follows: TGCAGTGCCGCGGCCCTAACCACTCGTGAGCAGTTCTTC.

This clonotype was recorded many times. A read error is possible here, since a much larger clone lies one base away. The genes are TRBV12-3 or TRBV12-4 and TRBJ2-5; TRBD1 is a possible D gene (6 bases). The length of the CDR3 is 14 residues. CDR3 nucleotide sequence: TGTGCCAGCAGCTTAGTCAGGGGACAAGAGACCCAGTACTTC. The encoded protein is CASSLVRGQETQYF.

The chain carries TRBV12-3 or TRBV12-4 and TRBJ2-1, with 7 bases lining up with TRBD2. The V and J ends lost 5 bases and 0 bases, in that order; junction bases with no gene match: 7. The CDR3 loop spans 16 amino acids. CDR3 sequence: CASSPREGLSYNEQFF. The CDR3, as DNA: TGTGCCAGCAGTCCCAGGGAGGGGCTCTCCTACAATGAGCAGTTCTTC.

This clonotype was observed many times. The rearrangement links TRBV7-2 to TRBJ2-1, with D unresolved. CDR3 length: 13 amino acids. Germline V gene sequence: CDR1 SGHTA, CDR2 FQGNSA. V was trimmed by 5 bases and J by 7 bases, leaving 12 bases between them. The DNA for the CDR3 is TGTGCCAGCAGCGCGTACAGCCCGAATGAGCAGTTCTTC. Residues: CASSAYSPNEQFF.

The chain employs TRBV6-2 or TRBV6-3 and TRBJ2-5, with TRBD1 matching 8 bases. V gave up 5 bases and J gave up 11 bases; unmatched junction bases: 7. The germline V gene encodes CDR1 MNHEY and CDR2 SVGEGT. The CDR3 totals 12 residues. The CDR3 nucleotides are TGTGCCAGCAGTAACACGGGACAGGAGCAGTACTTC. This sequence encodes CASSNTGQEQYF.

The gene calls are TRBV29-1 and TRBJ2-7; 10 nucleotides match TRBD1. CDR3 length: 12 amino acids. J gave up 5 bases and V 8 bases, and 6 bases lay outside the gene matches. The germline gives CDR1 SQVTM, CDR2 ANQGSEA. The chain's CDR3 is CSSQDRGHEQYF. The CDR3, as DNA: TGCAGCAGCCAAGACAGGGGGCACGAGCAGTACTTC.

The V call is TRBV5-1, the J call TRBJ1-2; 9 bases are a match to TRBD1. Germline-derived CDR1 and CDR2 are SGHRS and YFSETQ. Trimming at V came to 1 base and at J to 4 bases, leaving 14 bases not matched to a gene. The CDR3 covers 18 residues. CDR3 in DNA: TGCGCCAGCAGCTTGAACCCCGGACAGGGGCCCCTCGGCTATGGCTACACCTTC. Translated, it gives CASSLNPGQGPLGYGYTF.

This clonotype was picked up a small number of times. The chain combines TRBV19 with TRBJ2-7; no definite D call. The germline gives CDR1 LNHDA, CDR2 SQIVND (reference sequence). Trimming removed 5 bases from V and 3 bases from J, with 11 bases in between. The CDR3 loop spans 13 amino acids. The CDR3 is CASSPSVGYEQYF. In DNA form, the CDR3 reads TGTGCCAGTAGTCCTAGTGTAGGCTACGAGCAGTACTTC.

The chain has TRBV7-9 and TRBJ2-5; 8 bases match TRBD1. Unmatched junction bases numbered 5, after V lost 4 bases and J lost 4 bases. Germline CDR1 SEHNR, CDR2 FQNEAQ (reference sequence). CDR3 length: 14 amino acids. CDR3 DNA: TGTGCCAGCAGCTCCCTCAGGGGGCGAGAGACCCAGTACTTC. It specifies CASSSLRGRETQYF. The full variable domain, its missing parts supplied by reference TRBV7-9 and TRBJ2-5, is DTGVSQNPRHKITKRGQNVTFRCDPISEHNRLYWYRQTLGQGPEFLTYFQNEAQLEKSRLLSDRFSAERPKGSFSTLEIQRTEQGDSAMYLCASSSLRGRETQYFGPGTRLLVL.

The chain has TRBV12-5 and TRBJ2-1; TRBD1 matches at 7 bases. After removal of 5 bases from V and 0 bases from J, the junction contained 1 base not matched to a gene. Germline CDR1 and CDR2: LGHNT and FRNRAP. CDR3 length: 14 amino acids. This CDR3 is CASGAGGSYNEQFF. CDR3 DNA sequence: TGTGCTAGTGGTGCAGGGGGCTCCTACAATGAGCAGTTCTTC.